The source of this T cell receptor beta chain is a study of post-analysis software for immune sequencing data. Whole-study results and caveats: F measure clustering grouped samples strongly by preparation batch.

Only a few counts were recorded for this clonotype. What it binds is not known. A much larger clone lies a single base off, so this may be a read error. Unique-molecular-identifier-tagged TCR beta cDNA libraries were used. Approximately 0.5 million cDNA molecules were recovered from an input of about 1 to 10 million T cells. Using its own MiXCR run on the PCR reads, TCRdb lists one record per CDR3 protein. Of roughly 800,000 distinct CDR3 sequences listed, 25% to 30% are singletons. The origin of this receptor is a girl aged 10-17 years with multiple sclerosis. Sequenced material: blood.

CDR3 region: CSGDVRNYGYTF. The CDR3 DNA is TGCAGCGGTGATGTGCGGAACTATGGCTACACCTTC. The chain recombines TRBV29-1 with TRBJ1-2; D gene unclear. V lost 7 bases to trimming and J lost 2 bases, with 11 bases between them. The CDR3 loop spans 12 amino acids. Germline lookup yields CDR1 SQVTM and CDR2 ANQGSEA.